This TCR beta chain is drawn from a study of identical twins. Overall study results and limits: Invariant T cells like MAIT and iNKT could partly confound the zero-insertion analyses. Conclusions were based on cross-sectional statistical analysis, without following the same donors.

TCRdb ran MiXCR on the 5' RACE reads and lists one entry per CDR3 protein. The sample holds fewer than 900,000 distinct CDR3 sequences, approximately 22% seen once. A note on this clonotype: What it binds is unknown.

The CDR3 runs 12 residues. Trimming stripped 2 bases from V and 4 bases from J, with 5 bases between. Looked up from germline, CDR1 is ENHRY and CDR2 is SYGVKD. In addition, the sample was reused for a study of T cells expressing NK-cell markers. Per that paper: Of the CD8+ T cells in five or six donors, roughly 1.0-7.5% belonged to dominant NKG2C+ clonotypes.

The chain combines TRBV10-3 with TRBJ1-2, with D unclear. The sample was PBMCs. The sequence was collected from a woman between 18 and 30 years old in good health. The CDR3 DNA follows: TGTGCCATCAGTGAGACAGCCTATGGCTACACCTTC. Amino acids: CAISETAYGYTF.